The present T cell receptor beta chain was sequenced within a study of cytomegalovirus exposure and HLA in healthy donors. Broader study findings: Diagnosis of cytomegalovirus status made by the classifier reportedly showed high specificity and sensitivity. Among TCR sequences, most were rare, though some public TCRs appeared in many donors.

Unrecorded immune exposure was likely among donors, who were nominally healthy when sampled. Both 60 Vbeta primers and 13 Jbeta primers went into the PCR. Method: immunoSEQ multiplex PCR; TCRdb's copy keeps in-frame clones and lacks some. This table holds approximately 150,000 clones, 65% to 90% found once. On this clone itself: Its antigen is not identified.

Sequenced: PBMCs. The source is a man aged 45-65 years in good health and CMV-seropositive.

CDR3 loop: CASSMYQNHDGELFF. The CDR3 nucleotides read TGTGCCAGTAGTATGTATCAGAACCACGACGGGGAGCTGTTTTTT. The V call is TRBV19, the J call TRBJ2-2; D gene ambiguous. Per the germline V gene, CDR1 is LNHDA and CDR2 is SQIVND (reference sequence). The CDR3 is made up of 15 amino acids. V was trimmed by 3 bases and J by 7 bases, leaving 15 bases between them.